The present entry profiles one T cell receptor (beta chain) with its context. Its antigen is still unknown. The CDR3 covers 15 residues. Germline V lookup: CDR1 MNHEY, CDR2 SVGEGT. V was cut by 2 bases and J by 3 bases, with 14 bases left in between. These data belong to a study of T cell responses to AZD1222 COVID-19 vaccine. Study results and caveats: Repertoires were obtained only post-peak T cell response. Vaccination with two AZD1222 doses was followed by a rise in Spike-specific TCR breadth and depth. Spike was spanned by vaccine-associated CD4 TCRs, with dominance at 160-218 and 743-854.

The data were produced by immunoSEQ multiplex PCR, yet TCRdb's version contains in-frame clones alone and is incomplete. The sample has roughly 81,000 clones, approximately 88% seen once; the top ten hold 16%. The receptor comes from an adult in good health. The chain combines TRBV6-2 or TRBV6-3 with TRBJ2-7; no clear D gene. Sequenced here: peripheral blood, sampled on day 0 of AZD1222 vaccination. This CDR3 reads CASSYGGQIDYEQYF. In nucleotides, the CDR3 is TGTGCCAGCAGTTACGGTGGTCAGATTGACTACGAGCAGTACTTC.